The source of this T cell receptor beta chain is a study of T-cell memory formation after mild COVID-19. Study-level findings and limits: The SARS-CoV-2 specificity of second-wave clones reaching peak at day 37 remained unverified.

The V and J ends lost 3 bases and 3 bases, in that order; junction bases with no gene match: 8. This CDR3 has 16 residues. Germline-derived CDR1 and CDR2 are SGHVS and FQNEAQ. This clonotype was counted many times. No antigen is known for it. Using its own MiXCR run on the 5' RACE reads, TCRdb lists one record per CDR3 protein. The sample holds roughly 610,000 distinct CDR3 sequences; 17% are singletons and the top ten take about 8.1%. Sequencing used PBMCs or a T cell subset sorted from them (not recorded which). V is TRBV7-8 and J is TRBJ2-1, with 7 bases fitting TRBD1. The receptor was isolated from an adult woman who had mild COVID-19 (a few samples of this study predate the infection). Cell type and time point are not known. The DNA of the CDR3 is TGTGCCAGCAGCTTTGCCGGGACAGTGAACTACAATGAGCAGTTCTTC. It translates to CASSFAGTVNYNEQFF.